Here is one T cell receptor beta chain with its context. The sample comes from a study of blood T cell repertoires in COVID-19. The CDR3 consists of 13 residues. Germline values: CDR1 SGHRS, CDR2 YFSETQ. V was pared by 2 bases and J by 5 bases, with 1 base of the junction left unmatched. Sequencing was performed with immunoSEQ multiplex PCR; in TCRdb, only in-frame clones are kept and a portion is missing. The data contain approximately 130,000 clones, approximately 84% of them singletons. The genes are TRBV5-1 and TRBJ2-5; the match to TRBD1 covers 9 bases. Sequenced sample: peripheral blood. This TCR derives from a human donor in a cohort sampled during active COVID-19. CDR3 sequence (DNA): TGCGCCAGCAGCTTCGGACAGGGGGAGACCCAGTACTTC. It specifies CASSFGQGETQYF.